Given below is one TCR beta chain in context. The data were obtained in a study of patients and donors after allogeneic stem cell transplantation. Trimming cost V 0 bases and J 3 bases, with 8 bases left between them. The CDR3 has 14 residues. The germline gives CDR1 LGHNA, CDR2 YNFKEQ. TCRdb analysed the RT-PCR reads with MiXCR anew, one entry per CDR3 protein. The data contain 190,000 or so distinct CDR3 sequences, around two fifths of them singletons. This TCR was sampled from a human donor who was either an allogeneic HSCT recipient or a stem cell or donor lymphocyte infusion donor (not recorded which). It is not recorded whose cells these are; they may come from a transplant donor. The chain carries TRBV4-2 and TRBJ1-2; no clear D gene. Sequencing input: blood, either unsorted or a sorted T cell fraction (not recorded which). The CDR3 reads CASSQDDGDYGYTF. CDR3 DNA sequence: TGTGCCAGCAGCCAAGACGACGGAGACTATGGCTACACCTTC.